The 4 T cell receptor beta chains below all came from one sample that was sequenced in a study of blood T cell repertoires in COVID-19. TCRdb keeps only in-frame clones here, not all; method: immunoSEQ multiplex PCR. The table lists around 380,000 clones, about 89% of them singletons, with around 1.3% in the top ten. The sequencing input was PBMCs or T cells enriched from blood (not recorded which). Source of these receptors: a man younger than 45 who had recovered from COVID-19.

V and J are TRBV11-2 and TRBJ2-7, with D unresolved. Trimming took 1 base from V and 0 from J, leaving 10 bases between them. The CDR3 covers 15 residues. Germline V gives CDR1 SGHAT, CDR2 FQNNGV. As DNA, the CDR3 is TGTGCCAGCAGCTTAGTCGGCAGGTTCTCCTACGAGCAGTACTTC. Protein sequence: CASSLVGRFSYEQYF.

The chain is built from TRBV7-9 and TRBJ2-1, with TRBD1 identical over 10 bases. Unmatched junction bases numbered 6, after V lost 4 bases and J lost 6 bases. The germline V gene encodes CDR1 SEHNR and CDR2 FQNEAQ (reference sequence). CDR3 size: 15 residues. CDR3 in amino acids: CASSSRTGGGNEQFF. CDR3 sequence (DNA): TGTGCCAGCAGCTCACGGACAGGGGGAGGCAATGAGCAGTTCTTC.

V is TRBV12-3 or TRBV12-4 and J is TRBJ1-3; D not resolved. This CDR3 comprises 13 residues. Trimming removed 9 bases from V and 0 bases from J, with 9 bases in between. Written as DNA, the CDR3 is TGTGCCAGTGTACGTAGCTCTGGAAACACCATATATTTT. Translating gives CASVRSSGNTIYF.

The CDR3 spells CASRWDYPAGELFF. The CDR3 region has the DNA TGTGCCAGCAGGTGGGACTACCCGGCCGGGGAGCTGTTTTTT. The chain links TRBV5-5 to TRBJ2-2, with 7 bases lining up with TRBD2. Germline V gives CDR1 SGHKS, CDR2 YYEKEE (reference sequence). The V segment lost 5 bases and the J segment 6 bases; nucleotides outside the gene matches: 7. This CDR3 is built from 14 residues.